This T cell receptor beta chain was found in a study of cytomegalovirus exposure and HLA in healthy donors. Donors were nominally healthy when sampled, though unrecorded immune exposures were likely. Vbeta (60) and Jbeta (13) primers were used in the PCR. Per the original methods: Roughly 11 million shared chains were among the roughly 80 million unique TCR beta chains that a later analysis counted. Generated by immunoSEQ multiplex PCR, the TCRdb table keeps only in-frame clones and is missing some. V and J calls and clone size are those listed in that table; D and trimming were worked out from the DNA. The sample has over 150,000 clones, about four fifths seen once. The sequence came from a man aged 25 to 45 in good health and CMV-seropositive. Sample: PBMCs.

CDR3 in DNA: TGTGCCAGTAGTATATCAGGGTTGAACACTGAAGCTTTCTTT. It specifies CASSISGLNTEAFF. The chain has TRBV19 and TRBJ1-1; D may be TRBD1 (5 bases). Per germline, CDR1 LNHDA and CDR2 SQIVND (reference sequence). V shed 2 bases and J shed 0 bases, with 7 bases lying between them. The CDR3 consists of 14 residues.